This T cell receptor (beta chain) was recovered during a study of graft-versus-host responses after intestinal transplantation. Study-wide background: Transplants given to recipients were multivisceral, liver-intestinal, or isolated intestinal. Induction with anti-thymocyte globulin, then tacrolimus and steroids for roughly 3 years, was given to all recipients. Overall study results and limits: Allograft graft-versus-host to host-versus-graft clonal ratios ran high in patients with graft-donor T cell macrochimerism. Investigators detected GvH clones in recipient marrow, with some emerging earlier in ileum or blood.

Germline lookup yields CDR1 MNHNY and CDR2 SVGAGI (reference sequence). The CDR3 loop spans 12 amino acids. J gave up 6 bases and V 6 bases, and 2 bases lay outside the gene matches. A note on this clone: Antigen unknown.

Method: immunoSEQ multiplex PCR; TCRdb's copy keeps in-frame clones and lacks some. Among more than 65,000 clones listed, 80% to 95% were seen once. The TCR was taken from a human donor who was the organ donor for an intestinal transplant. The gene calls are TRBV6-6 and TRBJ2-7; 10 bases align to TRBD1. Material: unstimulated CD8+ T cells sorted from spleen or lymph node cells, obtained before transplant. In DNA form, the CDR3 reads TGTGCCAGCAGGGACAGGGGGATCGAGCAGTACTTC. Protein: CASRDRGIEQYF.